Described below is a single TCR beta chain sequence and its context. The antigen is not known. CDR1 and CDR2 from the germline V gene are DFQATT and SNEGSKA (reference sequence). The length of the CDR3 is 17 residues. With 0 bases clipped from V and 6 bases from J, the junction kept 12 bases outside the gene matches. The data belong to a study of T-cell reconstitution after alpha-beta-depleted transplantation in children. Preparing the TCRbeta library involved the use of unique molecular identifiers. TCRdb called the PCR reads again in MiXCR, with one record for every CDR3 protein. The sample shows about 220,000 distinct CDR3 sequences, around a sixth of them seen only once. General observations from the study: Hyperexpanded clones declined; after one year, newly produced T cells mostly supplied diversity. Surviving recipient T cells and intrathymic progenitors accounted for some patients' high TCRbeta diversity at day 60. As was reported, about two months after transplant, alpha-beta T cells came from several hundred expanded graft clones.

The chain joins TRBV20-1 to TRBJ2-3, with 10 bases identical to TRBD2. Material: PBMCs, mostly from graft donor cells, obtained 360 days after TCRalphabeta/CD19-depleted stem cell transplant. The receptor was isolated from a male patient aged 2 to 10 who had a stem cell transplant for acute lymphoblastic leukemia, so the T cells may come from the graft donor. This chain's CDR3 is CSARDPVVVAGGDTQYF. CDR3 DNA sequence: TGCAGTGCTAGAGATCCGGTAGTGGTAGCGGGGGGTGATACGCAGTATTTT.